This T cell receptor beta chain was sequenced for a study of blood T cell repertoires in COVID-19. Across the study: Italy, Spain and the United States were the sources of the convalescent and acute COVID-19 samples.

Clones were sequenced by immunoSEQ multiplex PCR, and TCRdb holds only the in-frame ones, with some missing. The repertoire has about 200,000 clones, approximately 83% of them found once; the top ten carry 11%. The trim removed 5 bases at V and 3 bases at J, leaving 8 bases unmatched. Germline V lookup: CDR1 SGHTA, CDR2 FQGTGA. The CDR3 is made up of 16 amino acids. Sequenced input: peripheral blood. This TCR came from a human donor with active or convalescent COVID-19. The donor label of this sample is uncertain. The chain uses TRBV7-3 and TRBJ2-1, with TRBD2 matching over 9 bases. The CDR3 sequence: CASSRYSGGVYNEQFF. The CDR3 coding sequence is TGTGCCAGCAGCCGTTATAGCGGGGGAGTCTACAATGAGCAGTTCTTC.